The TCR beta chain under discussion was sequenced for a study of T cell responses to AZD1222 COVID-19 vaccine (dated by TCRdb to about 2021). Regarding the study in general: AZD1222 recipients given second doses at about 4 weeks or at about 12 weeks were pooled, since spike-specific TCR depth and breadth were not found to differ between the two schedules. TCR sequencing covered some 250 trial participants: 200 to 210 given two doses of AZD1222 and about 26 given two doses of MenACWY control vaccine. Trial participants were enrolled by age into 18-55, 56-69 and 70-plus year subgroups, with roughly 150, 30 and 60 TCR-sequenced participants respectively. Broad study findings and their caveats: Participants were mostly white British, with more females than males. The authors suggested clonal diversity may have been underestimated. Nearly half of unique spike-specific TCRs reportedly recognized epitopes outside regions mutated in the B.1.351 and B.1.1.7 variants. CD4 TCRs associated with the vaccine covered the entire spike protein, and the dominant responses were in regions 160-218 and 743-854. Conclusions about previously exposed vaccinees were limited because only 6 or 7 AZD1222 recipients were SARS-CoV-2 seropositive at baseline. After two AZD1222 doses, both the breadth and the depth of spike-specific TCRs were significantly higher than at day 0 and than in MenACWY recipients. The 56-69-year group was small, and its depth increase did not reach significance, likely because of low power. Because no samples from the day 14 peak response were available, repertoires could be characterized only after the peak T cell response.

The time point label, as the study defines it: baseline before first vaccination. The vaccinee samples were drawn from two UK trials, COV001 and COV002, one of which was a single-blind randomized controlled phase 2/3 trial testing AZD1222 (ChAdOx1 nCoV-19) in healthy adults. For TCRbeta chain sequencing, PBMC samples from trial participants were taken at day 0 and at day 28 after the second dose. The CDR3 regions of human TCRbeta chains were subjected to immunosequencing. In the authors' own workflow: Repertoire TCRs were checked for matches against a reference library of SARS-CoV-2-specific TCRs that had been generated using the MIRA antigen-specificity platform. Breadth was defined as the fraction of unique TCRs that were SARS-CoV-2-associated. Depth was defined as the fraction of total T cells that were SARS-CoV-2-associated. Using the MIRA data, each spike-specific TCR was assigned both to the spike region to which the TCR was reactive and to a CD4 or CD8 class. Log10-transformed breadth and depth values were compared by one-way ANOVA with Sidak's multiple comparisons tests. TCRdb carries this immuneACCESS record with in-frame sequences only. Its versions omit some clonotypes, under half of them owing to an unresolved V gene in the studies checked, with the rest unexplained. V, J and clone size are taken as reported in that table, and D and trimming were inferred from the DNA itself. The sample records over 70,000 clones, nearly 90% of which are singletons. The ten biggest clones cover about 5.8% of the sample.

Comment on this clone: Its antigen specificity is not known. The sample holds no much larger clone one base away, and base qualities are not on file.

CDR1 MNHEY and CDR2 SVGAGI were looked up in the germline V gene. The CDR3 sequence holds 15 residues, the cysteine and phenylalanine included. Here the CDR3 DNA is all that survives: 45 bases in frame from base 1. For this chain, trimming is 6 bases at the V end and 2 bases at the J end, and the number of junction bases without a gene match is 5. The V and J segments used are TRBV6-5 and TRBJ2-5; a stretch of 11 junction bases matches TRBD1. The sequence was obtained from an adult in good health. Specimen: peripheral blood, collected on day 0 of AZD1222 vaccination. CDR3 sequence: CASRARDRGQETQYF. The base sequence is TGTGCCAGCAGGGCCCGGGACAGGGGGCAAGAGACCCAGTACTTC.